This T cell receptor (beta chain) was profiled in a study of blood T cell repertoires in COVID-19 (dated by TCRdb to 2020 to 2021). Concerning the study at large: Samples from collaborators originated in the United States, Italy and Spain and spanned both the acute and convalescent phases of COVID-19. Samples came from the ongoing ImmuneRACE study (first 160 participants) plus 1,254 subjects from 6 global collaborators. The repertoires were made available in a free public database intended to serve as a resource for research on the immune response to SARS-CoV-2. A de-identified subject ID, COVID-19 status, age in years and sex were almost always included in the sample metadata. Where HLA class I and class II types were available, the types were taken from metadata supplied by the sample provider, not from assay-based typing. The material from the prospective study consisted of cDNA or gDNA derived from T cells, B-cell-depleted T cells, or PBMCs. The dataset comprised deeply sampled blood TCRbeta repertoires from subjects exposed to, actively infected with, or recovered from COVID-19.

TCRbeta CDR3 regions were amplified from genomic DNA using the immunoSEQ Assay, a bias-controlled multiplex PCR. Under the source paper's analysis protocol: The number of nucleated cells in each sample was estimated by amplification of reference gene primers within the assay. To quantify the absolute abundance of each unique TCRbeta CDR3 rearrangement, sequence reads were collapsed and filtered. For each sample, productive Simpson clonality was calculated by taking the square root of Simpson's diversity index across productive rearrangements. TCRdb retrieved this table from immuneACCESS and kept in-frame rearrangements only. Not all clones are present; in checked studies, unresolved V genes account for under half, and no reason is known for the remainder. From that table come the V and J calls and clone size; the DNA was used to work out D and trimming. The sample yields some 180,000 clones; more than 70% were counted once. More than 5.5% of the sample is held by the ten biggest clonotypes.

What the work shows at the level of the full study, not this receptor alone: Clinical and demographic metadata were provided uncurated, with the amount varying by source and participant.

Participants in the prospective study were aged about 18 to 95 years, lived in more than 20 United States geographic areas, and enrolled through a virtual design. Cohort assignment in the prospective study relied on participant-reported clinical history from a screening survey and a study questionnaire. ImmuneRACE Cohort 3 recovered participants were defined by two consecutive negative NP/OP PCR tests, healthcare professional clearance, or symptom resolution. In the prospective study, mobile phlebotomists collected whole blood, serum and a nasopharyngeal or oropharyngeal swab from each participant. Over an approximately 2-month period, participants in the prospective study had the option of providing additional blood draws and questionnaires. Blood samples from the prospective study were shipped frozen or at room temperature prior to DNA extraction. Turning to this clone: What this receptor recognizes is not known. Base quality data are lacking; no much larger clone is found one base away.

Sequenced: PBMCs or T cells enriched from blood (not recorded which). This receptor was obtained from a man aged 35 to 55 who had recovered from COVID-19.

The base sequence is TGCGCCAGCAGCTTGGGGCAGGGCTATGAGCAGTTCTTC. This sequence encodes CASSLGQGYEQFF. The chain was built from TRBV5-1 and TRBJ2-1, with a weak D call of TRBD1 (5 bases match). The CDR3 contains 13 residues, cysteine and phenylalanine counted. The read is trimmed to its CDR3 DNA, 39 bases read in frame from base 1. Relative to germline, V is 0 bases shorter and J is 8 bases shorter, with 9 bases between their ends. The germline V gene yields SGHRS for CDR1 and YFSETQ for CDR2.